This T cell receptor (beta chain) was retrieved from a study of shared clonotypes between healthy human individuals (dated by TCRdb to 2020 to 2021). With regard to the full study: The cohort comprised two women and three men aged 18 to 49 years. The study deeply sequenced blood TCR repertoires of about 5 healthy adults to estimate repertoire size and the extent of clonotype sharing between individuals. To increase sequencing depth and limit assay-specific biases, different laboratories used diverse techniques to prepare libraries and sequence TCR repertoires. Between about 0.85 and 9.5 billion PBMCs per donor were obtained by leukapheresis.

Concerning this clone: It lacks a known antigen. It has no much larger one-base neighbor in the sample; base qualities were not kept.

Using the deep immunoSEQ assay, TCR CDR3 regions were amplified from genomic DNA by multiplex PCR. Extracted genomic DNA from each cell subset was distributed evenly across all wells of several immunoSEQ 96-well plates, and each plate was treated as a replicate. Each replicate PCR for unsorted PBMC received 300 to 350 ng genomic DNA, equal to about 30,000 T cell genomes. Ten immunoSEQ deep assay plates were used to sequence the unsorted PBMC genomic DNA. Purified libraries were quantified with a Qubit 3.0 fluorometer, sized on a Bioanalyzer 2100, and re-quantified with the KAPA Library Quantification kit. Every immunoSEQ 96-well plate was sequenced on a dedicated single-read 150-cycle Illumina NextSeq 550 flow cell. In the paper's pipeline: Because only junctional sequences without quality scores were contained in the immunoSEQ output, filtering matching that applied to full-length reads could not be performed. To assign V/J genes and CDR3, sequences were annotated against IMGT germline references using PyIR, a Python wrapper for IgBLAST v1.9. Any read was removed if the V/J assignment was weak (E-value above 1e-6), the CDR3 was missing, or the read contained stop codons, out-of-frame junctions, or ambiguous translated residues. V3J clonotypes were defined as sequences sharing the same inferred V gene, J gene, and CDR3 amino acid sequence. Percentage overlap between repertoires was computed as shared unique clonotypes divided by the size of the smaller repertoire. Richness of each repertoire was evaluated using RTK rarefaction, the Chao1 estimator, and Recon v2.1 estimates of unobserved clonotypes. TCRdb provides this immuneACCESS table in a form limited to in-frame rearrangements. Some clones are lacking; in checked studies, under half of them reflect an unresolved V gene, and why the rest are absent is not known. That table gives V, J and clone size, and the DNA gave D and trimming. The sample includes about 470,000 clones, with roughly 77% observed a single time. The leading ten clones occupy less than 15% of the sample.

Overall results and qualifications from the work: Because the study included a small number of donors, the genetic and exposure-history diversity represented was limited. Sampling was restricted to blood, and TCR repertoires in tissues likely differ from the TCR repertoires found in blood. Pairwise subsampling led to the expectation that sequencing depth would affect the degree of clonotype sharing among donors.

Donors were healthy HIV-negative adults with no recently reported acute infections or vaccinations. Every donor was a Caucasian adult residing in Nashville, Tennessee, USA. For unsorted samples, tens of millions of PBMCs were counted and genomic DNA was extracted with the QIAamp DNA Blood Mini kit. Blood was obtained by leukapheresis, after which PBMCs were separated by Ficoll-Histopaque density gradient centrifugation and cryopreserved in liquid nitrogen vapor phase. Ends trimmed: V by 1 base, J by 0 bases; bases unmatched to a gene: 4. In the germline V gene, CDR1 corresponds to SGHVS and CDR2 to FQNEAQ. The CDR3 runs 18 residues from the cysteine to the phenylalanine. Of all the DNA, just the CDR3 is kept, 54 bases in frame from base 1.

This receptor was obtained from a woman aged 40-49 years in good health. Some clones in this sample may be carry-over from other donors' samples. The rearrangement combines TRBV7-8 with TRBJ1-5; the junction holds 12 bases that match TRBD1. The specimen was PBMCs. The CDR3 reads CASSLEGQGAFSNQPQHF. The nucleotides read TGTGCCAGCAGCTTAGAGGGACAGGGGGCTTTTAGCAATCAGCCCCAGCATTTT. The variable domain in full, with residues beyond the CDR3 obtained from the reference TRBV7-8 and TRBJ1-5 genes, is GAGVSQSPRYKVAKRGQDVALRCDPISGHVSLFWYQQALGQGPEFLTYFQNEAQLDKSGLPSDRFFAERPEGSVSTLKIQRTQQEDSAVYLCASSLEGQGAFSNQPQHFGDGTRLSIL.